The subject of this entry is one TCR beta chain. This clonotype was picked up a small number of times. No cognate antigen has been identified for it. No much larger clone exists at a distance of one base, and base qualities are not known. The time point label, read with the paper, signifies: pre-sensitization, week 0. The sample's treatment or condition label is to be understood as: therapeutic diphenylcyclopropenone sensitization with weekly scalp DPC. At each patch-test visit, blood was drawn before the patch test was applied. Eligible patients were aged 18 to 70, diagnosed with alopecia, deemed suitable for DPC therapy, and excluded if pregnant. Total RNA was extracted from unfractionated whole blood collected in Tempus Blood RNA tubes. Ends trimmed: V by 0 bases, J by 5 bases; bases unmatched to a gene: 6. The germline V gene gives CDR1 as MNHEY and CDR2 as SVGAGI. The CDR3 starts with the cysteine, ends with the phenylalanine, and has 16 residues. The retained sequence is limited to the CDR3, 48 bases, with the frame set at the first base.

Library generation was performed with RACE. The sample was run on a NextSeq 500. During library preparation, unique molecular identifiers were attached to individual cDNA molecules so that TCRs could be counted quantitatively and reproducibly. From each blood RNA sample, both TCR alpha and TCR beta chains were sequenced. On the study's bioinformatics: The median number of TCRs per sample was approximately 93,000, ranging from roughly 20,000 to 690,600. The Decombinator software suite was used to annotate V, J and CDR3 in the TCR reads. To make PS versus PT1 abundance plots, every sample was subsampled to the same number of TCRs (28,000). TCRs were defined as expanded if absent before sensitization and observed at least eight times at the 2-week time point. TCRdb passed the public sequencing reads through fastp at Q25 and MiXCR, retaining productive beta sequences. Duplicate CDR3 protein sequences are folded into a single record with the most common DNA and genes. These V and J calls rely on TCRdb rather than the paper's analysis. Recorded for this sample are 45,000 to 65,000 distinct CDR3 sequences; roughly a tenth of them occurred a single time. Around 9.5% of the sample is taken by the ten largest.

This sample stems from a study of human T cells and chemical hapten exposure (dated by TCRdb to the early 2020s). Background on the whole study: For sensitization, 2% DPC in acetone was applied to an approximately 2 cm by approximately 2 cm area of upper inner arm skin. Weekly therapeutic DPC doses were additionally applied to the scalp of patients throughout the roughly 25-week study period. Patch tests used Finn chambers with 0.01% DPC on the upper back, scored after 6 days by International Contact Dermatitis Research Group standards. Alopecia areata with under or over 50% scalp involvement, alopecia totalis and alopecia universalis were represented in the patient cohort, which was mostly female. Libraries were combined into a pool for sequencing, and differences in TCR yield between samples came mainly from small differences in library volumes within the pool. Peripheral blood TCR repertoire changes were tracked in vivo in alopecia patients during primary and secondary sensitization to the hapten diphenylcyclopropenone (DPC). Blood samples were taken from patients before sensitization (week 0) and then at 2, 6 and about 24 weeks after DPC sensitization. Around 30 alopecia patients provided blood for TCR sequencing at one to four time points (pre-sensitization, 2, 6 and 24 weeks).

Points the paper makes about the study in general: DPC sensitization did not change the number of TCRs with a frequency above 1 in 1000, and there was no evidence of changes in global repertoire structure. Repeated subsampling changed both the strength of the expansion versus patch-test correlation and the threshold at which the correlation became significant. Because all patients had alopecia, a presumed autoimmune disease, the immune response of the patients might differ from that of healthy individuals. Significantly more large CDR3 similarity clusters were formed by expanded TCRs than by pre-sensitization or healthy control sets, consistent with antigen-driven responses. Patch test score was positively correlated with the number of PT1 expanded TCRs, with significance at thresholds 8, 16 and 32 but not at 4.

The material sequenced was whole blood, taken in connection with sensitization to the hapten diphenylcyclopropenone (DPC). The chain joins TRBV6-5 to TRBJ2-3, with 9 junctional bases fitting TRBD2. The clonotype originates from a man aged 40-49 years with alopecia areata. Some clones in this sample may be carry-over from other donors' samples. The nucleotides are TGTGCCAGCAGTTACTCGTCTAGCGGGACTCAAGATACGCAGTATTTT. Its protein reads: CASSYSSSGTQDTQYF.